This entry describes one TCR beta chain. The data stem from a study of blood T cell repertoires in COVID-19. Assay: immunoSEQ multiplex PCR; the TCRdb copy retains only in-frame clones and omits some. The data hold about 26,000 clones, with approximately 66% observed a single time. Between the trimmed V and J ends, which lost 5 bases and 2 bases, there was a span of 16 bases. Germline CDR1 and CDR2: SQVTM and ANQGSEA. The CDR3 runs 14 residues. The sequenced sample was peripheral blood. The genes are TRBV29-1 and TRBJ2-7; TRBD1 is a possible D gene (6 bases). This TCR was sampled from a man between 60 and 70 years old with active or convalescent COVID-19. CDR3 DNA sequence: TGCAGCGTTTCTGCAGGACAGTCCCCCTACGAGCAGTACTTC. Translated, it gives CSVSAGQSPYEQYF.